These T cell receptor beta chains were read from a single sample in a study of cytomegalovirus exposure and HLA in healthy donors. TCRdb's table, derived via immunoSEQ multiplex PCR, lists solely in-frame clones and lacks some. The sample includes roughly 150,000 clones, approximately 96% of them seen just once. The specimen sequenced was PBMCs. Receptors originate from a woman aged 18-30 years in good health and CMV-seronegative. Both conserved end residues are part of each CDR3. Each record gives: CDR3 protein, CDR3 DNA, D gene, J gene, clone size, V gene. D genes are given only for firm matches. Part of the rows lack a size; the others show once, few, many or a class for expanded clones.

CASTRTSGGADEQFF | TGTGCCAGCACCCGGACTAGCGGGGGGGCCGATGAGCAGTTCTTC | TRBD2 | TRBJ2-1 | - | TRBV7-9
CASSQDLGPLNEQFF | TGTGCCAGCAGCCAAGATTTGGGGCCCCTCAATGAGCAGTTCTTC | - | TRBJ2-1 | - | TRBV14
CASSFRTGGALANEQFF | TGTGCCAGCAGCTTCAGAACCGGGGGGGCCCTGGCCAATGAGCAGTTCTTC | TRBD2 | TRBJ2-1 | - | TRBV5-4
CAISYGTGVYEQYF | TGTGCCATCAGTTACGGGACAGGGGTATACGAGCAGTACTTC | TRBD1 | TRBJ2-7 | - | TRBV10-3
CASSPLGGGQVLNTEAFF | TGCGCCAGCAGCCCTCTCGGGGGGGGGCAAGTACTGAACACTGAAGCTTTCTTT | - | TRBJ1-1 | - | TRBV5-1
CASSVDAQASSYNSPLHF | TGTGCCAGCAGCGTAGATGCACAGGCGAGCTCCTATAATTCACCCCTCCACTTT | - | TRBJ1-6 | once | TRBV9
CASTGTSTYEQFF | TGCGCCAGTACCGGGACTAGCACTTATGAGCAGTTCTTC | TRBD2 | TRBJ2-1 | - | TRBV10-2
CASSTGGIAKNIQYF | TGTGCCAGTAGTACCGGAGGTATAGCCAAAAACATTCAGTACTTC | - | TRBJ2-4 | - | TRBV19
CASSPPVDTNTGELFF | TGTGCCAGCTCACCACCGGTAGATACGAACACCGGGGAGCTGTTTTTT | - | TRBJ2-2 | - | TRBV18
CASSLAGTGRSEQYF | TGTGCCAGCAGCTTAGCCGGGACAGGGAGAAGCGAGCAGTACTTC | TRBD1 | TRBJ2-7 | - | TRBV11-2
CASSFGGGGGELFF | TGTGCCAGCAGCTTCGGGGGTGGCGGCGGGGAGCTGTTTTTT | - | TRBJ2-2 | - | TRBV5-6
CASSAGTGGDTLLNTEAFF | TGTGCCAGCAGCGCCGGGACAGGGGGCGATACCCTATTGAACACTGAAGCTTTCTTT | TRBD1 | TRBJ1-1 | - | TRBV7-2
CASSDYRGTGELFF | TGTGCCAGCAGTGATTATCGGGGGACCGGGGAGCTGTTTTTT | - | TRBJ2-2 | - | TRBV25-1
CASSLNRGATQPQHF | TGTGCCAGCAGCTTGAACAGGGGAGCGACTCAGCCCCAGCATTTT | TRBD1 | TRBJ1-5 | - | TRBV5-8
CASSFVRENSYEQYF | TGTGCCAGCAGTTTCGTCCGGGAAAACTCCTACGAGCAGTACTTC | - | TRBJ2-7 | - | TRBV27
CASSYSTGDEQYF | TGTGCCAGCAGTTACTCGACAGGGGACGAGCAGTACTTC | TRBD1 | TRBJ2-7 | - | TRBV6-6
CASRSLESQYF | TGTGCCAGCAGATCCCTGGAGTCGCAGTATTTT | - | TRBJ2-3 | once | TRBV2
CASSLAGATDTQYF | TGTGCCAGCAGCTTAGCAGGGGCCACAGATACGCAGTATTTT | - | TRBJ2-3 | - | TRBV13
CASSDYGDADTQYF | TGTGCCAGCAGTGATTATGGAGACGCAGATACGCAGTATTTT | - | TRBJ2-3 | - | TRBV6-1
CASSPTLAGGPPDTQYF | TGTGCCAGCTCACCAACCCTAGCGGGGGGGCCCCCAGATACGCAGTATTTT | TRBD2 | TRBJ2-3 | - | TRBV18
CAISGQTTNTEAFF | TGTGCCATCAGTGGCCAGACAACCAACACTGAAGCTTTCTTT | - | TRBJ1-1 | - | TRBV10-3
CASSQGAGGYTF | TGTGCCAGTAGCCAGGGGGCCGGAGGCTACACCTTC | TRBD1 | TRBJ1-2 | - | TRBV19
CASSLLRQGAGGNTEAFF | TGTGCCAGCAGTTTACTTCGACAGGGGGCGGGGGGGAACACTGAAGCTTTCTTT | TRBD1 | TRBJ1-1 | once | TRBV27
CASSQVTRGRFAEGYTF | TGCGCCAGCAGCCAAGTTACCAGGGGGAGATTCGCGGAGGGCTACACCTTC | TRBD1 | TRBJ1-2 | once | TRBV4-1
CASSQERETRPYEQYF | TGCGCCAGCAGCCAAGAACGGGAAACTAGGCCCTACGAGCAGTACTTC | - | TRBJ2-7 | - | TRBV4-3